This T cell receptor (beta chain) derives from a study of breast tumors, draining lymph nodes, adjacent tissues. Study results and limitations: The lymph node origin of tumor T cells was framed as consistent with a hypothesis, not demonstrated. Tumor repertoires ranked between lymph nodes and nontumor tissue in diversity, with V and J gene preferences.

For this clonotype: No antigen is known for it.

The CDR3 covers 16 residues. Germline V gene sequence: CDR1 MNHNS, CDR2 SASEGT. Trimming removed 0 bases from V and 2 bases from J; junction bases left unmatched: 1. Samples came from axillary lymph nodes draining the breast cancer. One entry per CDR3 protein results from TCRdb running MiXCR on the multiplex PCR reads. Of about 220,000 distinct CDR3 sequences listed, 34% are singletons. V gene TRBV6-1 combines with J gene TRBJ1-3; 10 bases agree with TRBD1. Sequenced material: axillary lymph node tissue. The TCR originated in a female donor with breast cancer. Some clones in this sample may be carry-over from other donors' samples. CDR3 loop: CASSEAGTGAGNTIYF. The CDR3 DNA is TGTGCCAGCAGTGAAGCCGGGACAGGGGCTGGAAACACCATATATTTT.